Given below is one TCR beta chain in context. In the source study's methods: From ImmunoSEQ came sequences covering only the junction and carrying no quality scores, so filtering differed. Clones were sequenced by immunoSEQ multiplex PCR, and TCRdb holds only the in-frame ones, with some missing. V, J and clone size were drawn from that table, and D and trimming were deduced from the DNA. The sample consists of around 2,000,000 clones, about 95% of them appearing once. The V gene's germline CDR1 is WSHSY and CDR2 SAAADI. V shed 1 base and J shed 0 bases, with 9 bases lying between them. This CDR3 is built from 15 residues. The source of the sample is a study of shared clonotypes between healthy human individuals. Positively selected for CCR7, the CD45RO-negative cells used as naive CD8 cells excluded terminally differentiated effector memory CD45RA+ cells. Recent acute infections and vaccinations were absent in the healthy HIV-negative adult donors.

Sequenced: naive CD8+ T cells sorted from blood. This clonotype was obtained from a young man in good health. V is TRBV10-2 and J is TRBJ2-5, with unresolved D. This chain's CDR3 is CASSEWSENQETQYF. The DNA of the CDR3 is TGCGCCAGCAGTGAGTGGTCGGAGAACCAAGAGACCCAGTACTTC.